This TCR beta chain was sequenced for a study of blood T cell repertoires in COVID-19. Study details: The samples span acute and convalescent COVID-19 from the United States, Italy and Spain. From T cells, B-cell-depleted T cells, or PBMCs came the material, which was cDNA or gDNA.

Authors' analysis steps: Reference gene primer amplification gave nucleated cell count estimates. TCRdb keeps only in-frame clones here, not all; method: immunoSEQ multiplex PCR. V and J calls and clone size are those listed in that table; D and trimming were worked out from the DNA. The table shows 150,000 or so clones, with about four fifths occurring only once. Deletions cut 3 bases from V and 6 bases from J, with 14 bases between. This CDR3 spans 15 amino acids. Germline V gene lookup returns CDR1 LGHNA and CDR2 YNFKEQ. The chain recombines TRBV4-2 with TRBJ2-2; tentatively, D is TRBD1 (6 bases). This receptor was identified in a woman aged 70-85 years with COVID-19, enrolled during active disease. Sequences were obtained from peripheral blood. The CDR3 reads CASSHGRGASGELFF. The CDR3 bases are TGTGCCAGCAGCCATGGCAGGGGAGCATCCGGGGAGCTGTTTTTT.